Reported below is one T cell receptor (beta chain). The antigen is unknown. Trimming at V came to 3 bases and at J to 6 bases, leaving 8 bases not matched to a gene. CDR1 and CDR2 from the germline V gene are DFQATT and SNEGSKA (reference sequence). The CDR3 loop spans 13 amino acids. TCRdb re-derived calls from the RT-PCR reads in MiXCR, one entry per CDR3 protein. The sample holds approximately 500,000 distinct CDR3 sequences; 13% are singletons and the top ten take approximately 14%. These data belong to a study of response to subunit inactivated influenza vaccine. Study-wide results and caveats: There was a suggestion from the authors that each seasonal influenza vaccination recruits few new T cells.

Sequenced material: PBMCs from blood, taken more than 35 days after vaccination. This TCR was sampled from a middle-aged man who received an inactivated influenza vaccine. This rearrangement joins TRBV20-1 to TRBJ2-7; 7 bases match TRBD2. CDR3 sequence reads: CSASSTWGGEQYF. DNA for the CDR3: TGCAGTGCTAGTTCAACGTGGGGGGGCGAGCAGTACTTC.